Listed below are T cell receptor beta chains from one sample, sequenced in a study of lymphopenia after photon versus proton radiotherapy. The data were produced by immunoSEQ multiplex PCR, yet TCRdb's version contains in-frame clones alone and is incomplete. The table shows just over 30,000 clones, with 94% occurring only once. The sample consisted of peripheral blood, taken from a patient treated with photon-based radiotherapy. Receptor source: a woman in her 50s with cholangiocarcinoma. The CDR3 runs from the conserved cysteine through the conserved F or W. Each record gives: V gene, J gene, CDR3 protein.

V gene: TRBV4-1
J gene: TRBJ1-6
CDR3 protein: CASSQESGRRSPLHF

V gene: TRBV18
J gene: TRBJ2-7
CDR3 protein: CASSLDSYEQYF

V gene: TRBV4-1
J gene: TRBJ1-2
CDR3 protein: CASSQVGQGAAGYTF

V gene: TRBV11-2
J gene: TRBJ2-7
CDR3 protein: CASRSRDRVSYEQYF

V gene: TRBV4-2
J gene: TRBJ1-5
CDR3 protein: CASSQDRNSNQPQHF

V gene: TRBV7-7
J gene: TRBJ2-7
CDR3 protein: CASRIGFYEQYF

V gene: TRBV7-2
J gene: TRBJ2-5
CDR3 protein: CASSGSAGRGVYF

V gene: TRBV5-6
J gene: TRBJ1-6
CDR3 protein: CASSWGRDSPLHF

V gene: TRBV7-2
J gene: TRBJ2-5
CDR3 protein: CASSPDRGGETQYF

V gene: TRBV4-1
J gene: TRBJ2-1
CDR3 protein: CASSRQTSDSYNEQFF